What follows describes a single T cell receptor beta chain. Every donor was a healthy person donating bone marrow. The sample comes from a study of cytomegalovirus exposure and HLA in healthy donors. The CDR3 covers 14 residues. Germline CDR1 is SEHNR and CDR2 is FQNEAQ (reference sequence). V lost 2 bases, J lost 10 bases, and 5 bases stayed unmatched. Amplification used 60 Vbeta primers and 13 Jbeta primers. Produced via immunoSEQ multiplex PCR; TCRdb's table is partial and in-frame only. The profile shows around 150,000 clones, about 75% of them singletons. The source of this sequence is a man younger than 35 in good health and CMV-seropositive. The sample was PBMCs. This chain links TRBV7-9 with TRBJ1-6; 7 positions agree with TRBD1. The CDR3 DNA is TGTGCCAGCAGCTTACAGGGGGGAGGATCACCCCTCCACTTT. It encodes CASSLQGGGSPLHF.